This passage covers 28 T cell receptor beta chains from one sample sequenced in a study of tumor-infiltrating lymphocytes in primary liver carcinoma. Co-extraction of RNA and DNA was performed on about 19-31 mg of unsorted bulk tissue. A constant-region primer primed TCR beta cDNA synthesis from around 500 ng of total RNA. Library construction for TCR beta comprised three nested multiplex PCR rounds performed with slightly modified ARM-PCR. The first two PCR rounds used TRBV1-TRBV30 forward primers with a C-beta reverse primer, 9 to 10 cycles each. TCRdb re-analysed the multiplex PCR reads in MiXCR, keeping a single row per CDR3 protein. Of approximately 110,000 distinct CDR3 sequences in the sample, around two thirds were seen once. Material for sequencing was liver tumor tissue from sampling region 1. Noted subset: tumor region T1, superior pole. The receptor source for this set is an older woman with primary liver carcinoma and hepatitis B virus infection.

This clonotype was picked up one time. The junction does not match germline at one end; this may be a read error. V and J are TRBV11-2 and TRBJ2-7, with 9 bases lining up with TRBD1. Germline-derived CDR1 and CDR2 are SGHAT and FQNNGV. The CDR3 runs to 14 residues. CDR3 region: CANIPGTGINEQYF. DNA for the CDR3: TGCGCCAACATACCTGGGACAGGGATTAACGAGCAGTACTTC. The full variable domain, in which reference TRBV11-2 and TRBJ2-7 provide the parts outside the CDR3, is EAGVAQSPRYKIIEKRQSVAFWCNPISGHATLYWYQQILGQGPKLLIQFQNNGVVDDSQLPKDRFSAERLKGVDSTLKIQPAKLEDSAVYLCANIPGTGINEQYFGPGTRLTVT.

Details on this clonotype: An end of the junction differs from the germline gene, which may be a read error. This chain joins TRBV30 and TRBJ1-1; D call uncertain. Germline values: CDR1 GTSNPN, CDR2 SVGIG (reference sequence). The CDR3 spans 11 residues. CDR3 in amino acids: CAWMVNTEASF. The CDR3 coding sequence is TGTGCCTGGATGGTGAACACTGAAGCTTCCTTT.

In this sample, this clonotype turned up a few times. The rearrangement uses TRBV5-5 and TRBJ2-2; D ambiguous. The CDR3 contains 14 residues. Between the trimmed V and J ends, which lost 1 base and 3 bases, there was a span of 7 bases. CDR1 and CDR2 (germline): SGHKS, YYEKEE (reference sequence). DNA of the CDR3: TGTGCCAGCAGCTTGTTACAGCACACCGGGGAGCTGTTTTTT. Its protein is CASSLLQHTGELFF.

V gene TRBV12-3 or TRBV12-4 combines with J gene TRBJ2-1; no definite D call. This CDR3 region has 15 residues. V was trimmed by 7 bases and J by 6 bases, leaving 19 bases between them. The CDR3 nucleotides read TGTGCCAGCACCATTACAGAGTCCCTTGTCAATGAGCAGTTCTTC. Its protein product is CASTITESLVNEQFF.

The rearrangement joins TRBV10-1 to TRBJ2-7, with D tentatively TRBD1 (7 bases). The germline V gene has CDR1 WNHNN and CDR2 SYGVQD (reference sequence). V was cut by 11 bases and J by 0 bases, with 17 bases left in between. The CDR3 contains 14 residues. The CDR3 spells CAAQGGYSSYEQYF. The DNA for the CDR3 is TGCGCCGCCCAGGGGGGCTATAGCTCCTACGAGCAGTACTTC.

On this clonotype itself: This may be a read error, as it is one base from a much larger clone. The chain recombines TRBV14 with TRBJ2-5; no clear D. There are 13 residues in the CDR3. Germline CDR1 and CDR2: SGHDN and FVKESK. CDR3: CANSRQIQETQYF. Here the CDR3 DNA reads TGTGCCAACAGCCGGCAGATCCAAGAGACCCAGTACTTC.

Points on this clonotype: One junction end does not reproduce the germline sequence, and a read error may be involved. The V call is TRBV11-1, the J call TRBJ2-7; 7 bases are a match to TRBD2. The CDR3 loop spans 14 amino acids. Germline values: CDR1 SGHAT, CDR2 FQDESV (reference sequence). CDR3 sequence: CASSLTSGDYVQYF. DNA for the CDR3: TGTGCCAGCAGCTTAACCAGCGGGGACTACGTGCAGTACTTC. The full variable domain, rest sourced from reference TRBV11-1 and TRBJ2-7, is EAEVAQSPRYKITEKSQAVAFWCDPISGHATLYWYRQILGQGPELLVQFQDESVVDDSQLPKDRFSAERLKGVDSTLKIQPAELGDSAMYLCASSLTSGDYVQYFGPGTRLTVT.

A note on this clonotype: The junction shows a germline mismatch at one end, possibly a read error. The CDR3 nucleotides are TGTACCAGCAGCTCCGCGACTAAGTACAATGAGCAATTCTTC. It codes for CTSSSATKYNEQFF. This rearrangement joins TRBV11-3 to TRBJ2-1; TRBD2 might be the D (5 bases). The CDR3 consists of 14 residues. The germline V gene encodes CDR1 SGHNT and CDR2 YENEEA.

This clonotype was observed at least ten times. The DNA for the CDR3 is TGTGCCAGCAGTGAAAGGTGGGATACGCAGTATTTT. This sequence encodes CASSERWDTQYF. The genes are TRBV6-1 and TRBJ2-3; D gene ambiguous. The germline V gene encodes CDR1 MNHNS and CDR2 SASEGT. This CDR3 contains 12 residues. V lost 2 bases and J 6 bases, leaving 6 bases between the germline ends.

V is TRBV14 and J is TRBJ2-5; maybe TRBD1 (5 bases). V lost 3 bases and J 4 bases, leaving 12 bases between the germline ends. Germline V gives CDR1 SGHDN, CDR2 FVKESK. The CDR3 has 14 residues. The CDR3 here is CASSHASRGETQYF. Written as DNA, the CDR3 is TGTGCCAGCAGCCATGCGTCTAGGGGAGAGACCCAGTACTTC.

This clonotype was seen ten or more times. V and J are TRBV6-6 and TRBJ1-2; D gene unclear. CDR3 length: 14 amino acids. Trimming shortened V by 2 bases and J by 8 bases, and 15 bases separated the two germline ends. Germline CDR1 reads MNHNY; CDR2 reads SVGAGI (reference sequence). CDR3 DNA sequence: TGTGCCAGCAGTTACGGCTCTTCCTTACGGGGCTACACCTTC. Translation gives CASSYGSSLRGYTF.

In regard to this clonotype: A read error is possible here, since a much larger clone lies one base away. Given the absence of the conserved phenylalanine or tryptophan at the CDR3 end, a read error is likely. The J gene is TRBJ1-2, the V gene TRBV6-6; no firm D call. CDR3 length: 13 amino acids. V was cut by 2 bases and J by 1 base, with 5 bases left in between. CDR1 MNHNY and CDR2 SVGAGI come from the germline V gene (reference sequence). CDR3 region: CASSYKGNYGYTL. CDR3 coding DNA: TGTGCCAGCAGTTACAAGGGTAACTATGGCTACACCCTC.

This clonotype was detected many times. V is TRBV10-2 and J is TRBJ2-5; D unclear. Germline values: CDR1 WSHSY, CDR2 SAAADI. V shed 3 bases and J shed 0 bases, with 8 bases lying between them. CDR3 length equals 14 residues. CDR3 sequence (DNA): TGCGCCAGCAGTGACGGCCGATACCAAGAGACCCAGTACTTC. Protein sequence: CASSDGRYQETQYF.

This clonotype was picked up many times. The J gene is TRBJ1-1, the V gene TRBV12-3 or TRBV12-4; D not resolved. V was pared by 2 bases and J by 2 bases, with 12 bases between. This CDR3 has 15 residues. In DNA, the CDR3 is TGTGCCAGCAGTTTACGGCAAGCGCAAAACACTGAAGCTTTCTTT. This encodes CASSLRQAQNTEAFF.

This clonotype has a count of ten or more. This chain joins TRBV29-1 and TRBJ2-7, with D maybe TRBD1 (5 bases). This CDR3 has 13 residues. V lost 4 bases and J 0 bases, leaving 10 bases between the germline ends. The germline CDR1 and CDR2 sequences are SQVTM and ANQGSEA. DNA of the CDR3: TGCAGCGTTGCTGGACACTACTCCTACGAGCAGTACTTC. This translates into CSVAGHYSYEQYF.

In regard to this clonotype: One junction end disagrees with the germline gene, perhaps due to a read error. This rearrangement joins TRBV11-2 to TRBJ2-2, with D perhaps matching TRBD2 (5 bases). Germline assignment: CDR1 SGHAT and CDR2 FQNNGV. CDR3 size: 15 residues. CDR3 bases: TGTGTCAGCAACCTCCGGACGGGAAACACCGGGGAGCTGTTTTTT. Translating it yields CVSNLRTGNTGELFF.

A note on this clonotype: It may be a read error: a sequence one base away is much more abundant. Without the conserved terminal phenylalanine or tryptophan, this CDR3 likely stems from a read error. The chain is built from TRBV6-2 or TRBV6-3 and TRBJ1-2; 9 bases agree with TRBD1. The CDR3 consists of 14 residues. Germline V gene lookup returns CDR1 MNHEY and CDR2 SVGEGT. With V trimmed by 6 bases and J by 5 bases, 7 bases remained unmatched. The CDR3 here is CASSSTGGRYGYTI. For the CDR3, the DNA is TGTGCCAGCAGCTCGACAGGGGGACGGTATGGCTACACCATC.

To note about this clonotype: Since a much larger clone is just one base distant, this may be a read error. This chain's CDR3 is CAISLTASTDTQYF. In DNA, the CDR3 is TGTGCCATCAGCTTAACGGCGAGCACAGATACGCAGTATTTT. The chain couples TRBV7-3 to TRBJ2-3; no firm D call. Per germline, CDR1 SGHTA and CDR2 FQGTGA. The CDR3 covers 14 residues.

This clonotype has only one observation. The J gene is TRBJ2-3, the V gene TRBV4-1; D possibly corresponds to TRBD2 (8 bases). Deletions cut 11 bases from V and 5 bases from J, with 23 bases between. CDR3 size: 15 residues. Germline V gives CDR1 MGHRA, CDR2 YSYEKL. The CDR3 DNA follows: TGCGCCGTCAGATACTACGGGAGGGACAGAGATACGCAGTATTTT. This translates into CAVRYYGRDRDTQYF.

This clonotype was detected many times. The chain has TRBV29-1 and TRBJ2-1; 10 bases map to TRBD2. V was pared by 1 base and J by 9 bases, with 9 bases of the junction left unmatched. This CDR3 spans 15 amino acids. Germline loops: CDR1 SQVTM, CDR2 ANQGSEA. The chain's CDR3 is CSVEGVAGGRGEQFF. In DNA form, the CDR3 reads TGCAGCGTTGAAGGAGTAGCGGGAGGACGGGGTGAGCAGTTCTTC.

Comment on this clonotype: This may arise from a read error, as a much more abundant clone is one base away. This sequence joins TRBV4-1 and TRBJ1-5; 9 bases fit TRBD1. The CDR3 contains 16 residues. The germline V gene has CDR1 MGHRA and CDR2 YSYEKL. Written as DNA, the CDR3 is TGCGCCAGCAACCAAGTAACAGGGGGCCGCAATCAGCCCCAGCATTTT. Amino acid sequence: CASNQVTGGRNQPQHF.

The sample holds many counts of this clonotype. This rearrangement joins TRBV6-1 to TRBJ2-7; D perhaps matches TRBD2 (5 bases). Germline lookup yields CDR1 MNHNS and CDR2 SASEGT. Deletions cut 3 bases from V and 0 bases from J, with 12 bases between. The CDR3 sequence is 15 residues long. The CDR3 loop reads CASSESYGISYEQYF. DNA for the CDR3: TGTGCCAGCAGTGAGTCGTACGGGATCTCCTACGAGCAGTACTTC.

The rearrangement links TRBV5-1 to TRBJ2-3; 10 bases agree with TRBD1. The CDR3 contains 15 residues. Germline V gives CDR1 SGHRS, CDR2 YFSETQ. J was trimmed by 5 bases and V by 2 bases; bases with no gene match: 5. This chain's CDR3 is CASSFGQGVGDTQYF. The CDR3 DNA reads TGCGCCAGCAGCTTTGGACAGGGGGTAGGAGATACGCAGTATTTT.

Regarding this clonotype: Mismatch with germline at one junction end may stem from a read error. V and J are TRBV11-2 and TRBJ2-6, with TRBD1 matching over 7 bases. Germline assignment: CDR1 SGHAT and CDR2 FQNNGV. The CDR3 has 17 amino acids. The CDR3 region is CASSPTGQWTEANVLTF. Written as DNA, the CDR3 is TGTGCCAGCAGCCCGACGGGACAGTGGACTGAGGCCAACGTACTGACTTTC.

About this clonotype: It is likely a read error, because the conserved phenylalanine at the end of the CDR3 is missing. V and J are TRBV7-8 and TRBJ2-5; D is possibly TRBD1 or TRBD2 (5 bases each). CDR1 and CDR2 (germline): SGHVS, FQNEAQ. The CDR3 has 15 amino acids. The CDR3 nucleotides are TGTACCAGCAGCTCCCGGGGCGGTGTCCAAGAGACCCAGTACATC. Translation gives CTSSSRGGVQETQYI.

Details on this clonotype: A read error is possible here, since a much larger clone lies one base away. The chain recombines TRBV7-9 with TRBJ2-3, with D possibly being TRBD1 or TRBD2 (5 bases each). The CDR3 consists of 16 residues. Germline V CDR1 and CDR2: SEHNR, FQNEAQ (reference sequence). Trimming left V 1 base short and J 2 bases short, with 13 bases between. For the CDR3, the DNA is TGTGCCAGCAGCTTAGTATGGGACGGGGTCACAGATACGCAGTATTTT. Protein product: CASSLVWDGVTDTQYF. The full variable domain, with the rest looked up from reference TRBV7-9 and TRBJ2-3, is DTGVSQNPRHKITKRGQNVTFRCDPISEHNRLYWYRQTLGQGPEFLTYFQNEAQLEKSRLLSDRFSAERPKGSFSTLEIQRTEQGDSAMYLCASSLVWDGVTDTQYFGPGTRLTVL.

This sequence joins TRBV24-1 and TRBJ2-7; perhaps TRBD2 as D (6 bases). The V gene's germline CDR1 is KGHDR and CDR2 SFDVKD. V lost 5 bases and J 9 bases, leaving 28 bases between the germline ends. The CDR3 is 17 residues long. The DNA of the CDR3 is TGTGCCACCAGTGGTGGAGGATCGCCGGAGGGCCGGGGCGCGCAGTACTTC. Translated: CATSGGGSPEGRGAQYF.

Note on this clonotype: At one of its ends the junction is not consistent with the germline gene, which may arise from a read error. The gene calls are TRBV11-2 and TRBJ2-5, with D perhaps TRBD1 (8 bases). Germline V gene data show CDR1 as SGHAT and CDR2 as FQNNGV. This CDR3 has 15 residues. Written as DNA, the CDR3 is TGTGCCAACAGTCGGACAGGGAGGGACCAAGAGACCCACTACTTC. Translating gives CANSRTGRDQETHYF.